Listed here are 29 T cell receptor beta chains from one sample, sequenced in a study of a mutant IDH1 vaccine in newly diagnosed glioma (dated by TCRdb to the early 2020s). For these TCRs, the target antigens are not known. The intended sense of this specimen's time point label: week 23, last vaccination. Each vaccine dose was 300 ug of a 20-mer mutant IDH1 peptide in Montanide, given subcutaneously with topical imiquimod. The protocol used for the library was the immunoSEQ multiplex PCR assay. TCRdb mirrors the immuneACCESS table, restricted to in-frame sequences. Some clones are absent from its copies; in checked studies, under half trace to an unresolved V gene, and the reason for the others is unknown. For this sample the table gives over 35,000 clones, of which 70% to 85% were detected only once. The leading ten clones occupy 2.4% of the sample. Sequenced material: PBMCs, taken from a glioma patient whose treatment included an IDH1 peptide vaccine. The receptor set was obtained from a woman under 30 with glioma. Some clones in this sample may be carry-over from other donors' samples.

The chain has TRBV7-2 and TRBJ2-7, with D maybe TRBD1 (6 bases). CDR1 is SGHTA, CDR2 FQGNSA, per germline. Trimming cost V 2 bases and J 5 bases, with 10 bases left between them. The CDR3 loop spans 13 amino acids. CDR3 coding DNA: TGTGCCAGCAGCTTACCAGGGGTCCACGAGCAGTACTTC. Translated, it gives CASSLPGVHEQYF.

The chain joins TRBV9 to TRBJ1-2, with D uncertain. With 1 base removed from V and 4 bases from J, the gap between germline ends came to 8 bases. CDR3 length equals 13 residues. Germline CDR1 reads SGDLS; CDR2 reads YYNGEE. The CDR3 is CASSVLAGYGYTF. The CDR3 region has the DNA TGTGCCAGCAGCGTATTGGCGGGCTATGGCTACACCTTC.

The gene calls are TRBV7-9 and TRBJ2-7, with 7 bases fitting TRBD1. V lost 5 bases to trimming and J lost 6 bases; unmatched junction nucleotides: 7. The CDR3 has 13 residues. From germline, CDR1 is SEHNR and CDR2 FQNEAQ (reference sequence). CDR3 in DNA: TGTGCCAGCAGCGCATCGACAGGGTCCGAGCAGTACTTC. Its translation: CASSASTGSEQYF.

This clone was detected only a few times. The chain is built from TRBV4-2 and TRBJ1-2; 7 positions match TRBD1. V shed 1 base and J 7 bases; nucleotides not matched to a gene: 12. The CDR3 is 16 amino acids. Germline lookup yields CDR1 LGHNA and CDR2 YNFKEQ. Here the CDR3 reads CASSQVGAQGRGGYTF. DNA of the CDR3: TGTGCCAGCAGCCAAGTGGGAGCACAGGGGAGGGGTGGCTACACCTTC.

The V and J genes are TRBV19 and TRBJ2-1; 10 nucleotides align to TRBD2. CDR1 is LNHDA and CDR2 is SQIVND in the germline V gene (reference sequence). The J segment lost 1 base and the V segment lost 7 bases, leaving 10 bases of the junction unmatched. This CDR3 region has 17 residues. CDR3 DNA: TGTGCCAGTAATCCTAGCGGGAGAACCTTATCCTACAATGAGCAGTTCTTC. Its translation: CASNPSGRTLSYNEQFF. The whole variable domain, remainder taken from reference TRBV19 and TRBJ2-1, is DGGITQSPKYLFRKEGQNVTLSCEQNLNHDAMYWYRQDPGQGLRLIYYSQIVNDFQKGDIAEGYSVSREKKESFPLTVTSAQKNPTAFYLCASNPSGRTLSYNEQFFGPGTRLTVL.

This chain uses TRBV5-6 with TRBJ1-1, with D maybe TRBD1 (5 bases). V lost 0 bases to trimming and J lost 1 base, with 7 bases between them. CDR1 and CDR2 from the germline V gene are SGHDT and YYEEEE. The length of the CDR3 is 14 residues. The CDR3 loop is CASSLVTENTEAFF. The CDR3 region has the DNA TGTGCCAGCAGCTTGGTGACAGAGAACACTGAAGCTTTCTTT.

V gene TRBV19 combines with J gene TRBJ1-5; 8 nucleotides agree with TRBD1. Germline V gene sequence: CDR1 LNHDA, CDR2 SQIVND (reference sequence). This CDR3 is 16 amino acids long. V lost 5 bases, J lost 4 bases, and 10 bases stayed unmatched. CDR3 coding DNA: TGTGCCAGTAGTCTACGGACAGGGAGGAGAAATCAGCCCCAGCATTTT. It yields the protein CASSLRTGRRNQPQHF.

V gene TRBV7-2 combines with J gene TRBJ2-5; D uncertain. The CDR3 length is 13 residues. V lost 4 bases and J lost 5, with 11 bases in between. Germline values: CDR1 SGHTA, CDR2 FQGNSA. DNA for the CDR3: TGTGCCAGCAGCTACTCATTCGGGGAGACCCAGTACTTC. Protein product: CASSYSFGETQYF.

This sequence joins TRBV30 and TRBJ1-2; D is ambiguous. The CDR3 extends over 13 amino acids. The ends were cut back, 8 bases at V and 8 bases at J, with 21 bases in the middle. Germline CDR1 and CDR2: GTSNPN and SVGIG (reference sequence). The CDR3 DNA reads TGTGCCGGTCACGCAACCAGGAAAAAAGGCTACACCTTC. Translating it yields CAGHATRKKGYTF. The full variable domain, in which reference TRBV30 and TRBJ1-2 provide the parts outside the CDR3, is SQTIHQWPATLVQPVGSPLSLECTVEGTSNPNLYWYRQAAGRGLQLLFYSVGIGQISSEVPQNLSASRPQDRQFILSSKKLLLSDSGFYLCAGHATRKKGYTFGSGTRLTVV.

V is TRBV18 and J is TRBJ2-2; weak D call: TRBD2 (6 bases). The V end lost 10 bases, the J end lost 3 bases, and 12 bases lay between the germline ends. The CDR3 sequence is 13 residues long. Germline V lookup: CDR1 KGHSH, CDR2 LQKENI. The CDR3 sequence: CATGSIDTGELFF. The DNA for the CDR3 is TGTGCCACCGGGAGCATTGACACCGGGGAGCTGTTTTTT.

The chain links TRBV9 to TRBJ2-2; no definite D call. CDR1 and CDR2 from the germline V gene are SGDLS and YYNGEE. The CDR3 has 13 residues. The V and J ends lost 1 base and 7 bases respectively, with 8 bases between them. CDR3 DNA: TGTGCCAGCAGCGTAATGGAGATCGGGGAGCTGTTTTTT. Amino acid sequence: CASSVMEIGELFF.

The V gene is TRBV7-9, the J gene TRBJ1-2, with a possible D match to TRBD1 (5 bases). The CDR3 has 13 amino acids. V dropped 3 bases and J dropped 1 base, with 6 bases sitting between them. Germline V gives CDR1 SEHNR, CDR2 FQNEAQ (reference sequence). The CDR3 bases are TGTGCCAGCAGCTTCGACAGTAACTATGGCTACACCTTC. Encoded protein: CASSFDSNYGYTF.

The rearrangement links TRBV13 to TRBJ2-1; TRBD2 aligns across 13 bases. J was trimmed by 9 bases and V by 5 bases; bases with no gene match: 7. The germline V gene has CDR1 PRHDT and CDR2 FYEKMQ (reference sequence). This CDR3 is built from 15 residues. The CDR3 DNA is TGTGCCAGCAGCGCTACTAGCGGGAGGGCCCCTGAGCAGTTCTTC. Translation: CASSATSGRAPEQFF.

The J gene is TRBJ1-4, the V gene TRBV30; possibly TRBD1 for D (5 bases). V lost 0 bases and J 3 bases, leaving 14 bases between the germline ends. Germline-derived CDR1 and CDR2 are GTSNPN and SVGIG (reference sequence). The CDR3 length is 16 residues. DNA of the CDR3: TGTGCCTGGAGTGTAGGACAAGGGGCTCCTAATGAAAAACTGTTTTTT. This sequence encodes CAWSVGQGAPNEKLFF.

This clone was counted between two and nine times. CDR3 residues: CASSPQGPAMAPQHF. The CDR3 DNA reads as TGTGCCAGCAGCCCACAGGGGCCAGCAATGGCGCCCCAGCATTTT. This sequence joins TRBV6-5 and TRBJ1-5; 7 bases align to TRBD1. Unmatched junction bases numbered 14, after V lost 6 bases and J lost 9 bases. Germline lookup yields CDR1 MNHEY and CDR2 SVGAGI. The CDR3 length is 15 residues.

There are a few counts of this clone. This rearrangement joins TRBV7-9 to TRBJ2-1; 12 positions agree with TRBD2. V lost 4 bases to trimming and J lost 4 bases; unmatched junction nucleotides: 14. The CDR3 covers 19 residues. Per the germline V gene, CDR1 is SEHNR and CDR2 is FQNEAQ (reference sequence). CDR3 amino acids: CASSSGLAGKRRGYNEQFF. The CDR3 nucleotides read TGTGCCAGCAGCTCGGGACTAGCGGGTAAAAGGCGGGGGTACAATGAGCAGTTCTTC. The complete variable domain, with remaining parts taken from reference TRBV7-9 and TRBJ2-1, reads DTGVSQNPRHKITKRGQNVTFRCDPISEHNRLYWYRQTLGQGPEFLTYFQNEAQLEKSRLLSDRFSAERPKGSFSTLEIQRTEQGDSAMYLCASSSGLAGKRRGYNEQFFGPGTRLTVL.

This chain links TRBV2 with TRBJ1-2; no clear D gene. The V gene lost 4 bases and the J gene lost 5 bases, with 11 bases spanning the gap. The CDR3 covers 13 residues. Germline V gene sequence: CDR1 SNHLY, CDR2 FYNNEI. CDR3 bases: TGTGCCAGCAGTGTGTCGCTGGATTATGGCTACACCTTC. Its protein product is CASSVSLDYGYTF. Drawing the rest from reference TRBV2 and TRBJ1-2, the complete variable domain is EPEVTQTPSHQVTQMGQEVILRCVPISNHLYFYWYRQILGQKVEFLVSFYNNEISEKSEIFDDQFSVERPDGSNFTLKIRSTKLEDSAMYFCASSVSLDYGYTFGSGTRLTVV.

The chain has TRBV6-1 and TRBJ1-2, with 11 positions matching TRBD1. The CDR3 contains 15 residues. J lost 8 bases, V lost 3 bases, and 8 bases had no gene match. Germline lookup yields CDR1 MNHNS and CDR2 SASEGT. The CDR3 nucleotides read TGTGCCAGCAGTGATAGGACAGGGGGCGGTCAGGGCTACACCTTC. Encoded protein: CASSDRTGGGQGYTF.

This clone appeared a single time. This chain links TRBV19 with TRBJ1-2, with D unresolved. CDR1 and CDR2 (germline): LNHDA, SQIVND (reference sequence). The CDR3 has 14 amino acids. V was trimmed by 2 bases and J by 8 bases, leaving 15 bases between them. The CDR3 nucleotides are TGTGCCAGTAGTATAAGGGTAGCGATTCGCGGCTACACCTTC. This codes for CASSIRVAIRGYTF. Full variable domain (remainder filled in from reference TRBV19 and TRBJ1-2): DGGITQSPKYLFRKEGQNVTLSCEQNLNHDAMYWYRQDPGQGLRLIYYSQIVNDFQKGDIAEGYSVSREKKESFPLTVTSAQKNPTAFYLCASSIRVAIRGYTFGSGTRLTVV.

This chain links TRBV25-1 with TRBJ2-2, with a weak D call TRBD1 (6 bases). The CDR3 runs to 17 residues. Germline assignment: CDR1 MGHDK and CDR2 SYGVNS. The V and J ends lost 3 bases and 1 base respectively, with 15 bases between them. The CDR3 loop reads CASSDGGWGLNTGELFF. DNA for the CDR3: TGTGCCAGCAGTGATGGGGGATGGGGGCTGAACACCGGGGAGCTGTTTTTT. Looking up the rest from reference TRBV25-1 and TRBJ2-2 gives the full variable domain: EADIYQTPRYLVIGTGKKITLECSQTMGHDKMYWYQQDPGMELHLIHYSYGVNSTEKGDLSSESTVSRIRTEHFPLTLESARPSHTSQYLCASSDGGWGLNTGELFFGEGSRLTVL.

The chain employs TRBV6-1 and TRBJ2-1; no firm D call. CDR3 length: 14 amino acids. Germline V CDR1 and CDR2: MNHNS, SASEGT. The germline V and J ends were trimmed by 6 bases and 6 bases, with 15 bases remaining between them. The CDR3 nucleotides are TGTGCCAGCAGCCTCACTTCCCCCAGCAATGAGCAGTTCTTC. Encoded protein: CASSLTSPSNEQFF.

The chain uses TRBV29-1 and TRBJ1-2, with TRBD1 as a possible D gene (6 bases). Between the trimmed V and J ends, which lost 2 bases and 8 bases, there was a span of 21 bases. Germline CDR1 SQVTM, CDR2 ANQGSEA. The CDR3 loop spans 15 amino acids. CDR3: CSVETPLVGAAGYTF. CDR3 nucleotide sequence: TGCAGCGTTGAAACCCCACTGGTGGGGGCGGCGGGCTACACCTTC.

CDR3 residues: CASSPGTSGYSYNEQFF. As DNA, the CDR3 is TGCGCCAGCAGCCCGGGGACTAGCGGCTACTCCTACAATGAGCAGTTCTTC. The rearrangement joins TRBV4-1 to TRBJ2-1; 11 bases are shared with TRBD2. The CDR3 is made up of 17 amino acids. V lost 4 bases to trimming and J lost 0 bases; unmatched junction nucleotides: 5. Germline V CDR1 and CDR2: MGHRA, YSYEKL.

The chain joins TRBV7-2 to TRBJ1-5; a weak D match, TRBD1 (5 bases). The CDR3 is made up of 15 amino acids. Germline assignment: CDR1 SGHTA and CDR2 FQGNSA. V lost 4 bases and J lost 1, with 11 bases in between. CDR3 amino acids: CASSSFQGSNQPQHF. In nucleotides, the CDR3 is TGTGCCAGCAGCTCGTTCCAGGGCAGCAATCAGCCCCAGCATTTT.

The chain recombines TRBV11-2 with TRBJ1-1; perhaps TRBD1 as D (5 bases). CDR1 is SGHAT, CDR2 FQNNGV, per germline. This CDR3 has 13 residues. V gave up 5 bases and J gave up 4 bases, with 11 bases separating them. This chain's CDR3 is CASSGGLGTEAFF. For the CDR3, the DNA is TGTGCCAGCAGCGGGGGTTTAGGCACTGAAGCTTTCTTT.

This chain connects TRBV27 to TRBJ2-7; possibly TRBD1 or TRBD2 for D (6 bases each). The germline V and J ends were trimmed by 5 bases and 4 bases, with 15 bases remaining between them. The V gene's germline CDR1 is MNHEY and CDR2 SMNVEV (reference sequence). The CDR3 sequence is 14 residues long. In DNA, the CDR3 is TGTGCCAGCAGTCCCGACAGGAGGGGGTACGAGCAGTACTTC. Its protein product is CASSPDRRGYEQYF.

The chain employs TRBV6-6 and TRBJ1-1; 10 bases match TRBD1. The trim removed 2 bases at V and 6 bases at J, leaving 3 bases unmatched. The CDR3 runs to 14 residues. Looked up from germline, CDR1 is MNHNY and CDR2 is SVGAGI (reference sequence). CDR3 coding DNA: TGTGCCAGCAGTTACGGACAGGGGGGCTCTGAAGCTTTCTTT. Translated, it gives CASSYGQGGSEAFF.

The genes are TRBV9 and TRBJ1-1, with 11 bases identical to TRBD1. With 2 bases clipped from V and 1 base from J, the junction kept 4 bases outside the gene matches. The CDR3 is made up of 16 amino acids. Per the germline V gene, CDR1 is SGDLS and CDR2 is YYNGEE. Written as DNA, the CDR3 is TGTGCCAGCAGCGTCCGGGACAGGGGGACGAACACTGAAGCTTTCTTT. It translates to CASSVRDRGTNTEAFF.

This clone appeared a few times. V gene TRBV6-4 combines with J gene TRBJ2-1; D may be TRBD1 (5 bases). Germline CDR1 and CDR2: MRHNA and SNTAGT. The ends were cut back, 0 bases at V and 0 bases at J, with 9 bases in the middle. The CDR3 has 16 amino acids. The CDR3 DNA follows: TGTGCCAGCAGTGACTCCAGGGTGAGCTCCTACAATGAGCAGTTCTTC. Translated, it gives CASSDSRVSSYNEQFF.